Given below is one TCR beta chain in context. The CDR3 totals 14 residues. V lost 6 bases, J lost 0 bases, and 3 bases stayed unmatched. Germline V lookup: CDR1 SGHNT, CDR2 YENEEA. These data come from a study of blood T cell repertoires in COVID-19. The wider study: Some COVID-19 samples were acute and others convalescent; all came from the United States, Italy and Spain.

Source study methods: Quantification of nucleated cells was approximated via reference gene primer amplification. Sequencing was performed with immunoSEQ multiplex PCR; in TCRdb, only in-frame clones are kept and a portion is missing. V, J and clone size derive from that table, while D and trimming were established from the DNA sequence. The sample carries a few hundred thousand clones, about nine tenths recorded once. Sequencing was carried out using PBMCs or T cells enriched from blood (not recorded which). The V and J genes are TRBV11-3 and TRBJ1-1; 8 positions match TRBD1. This TCR derives from a man aged 25 to 40 who had recovered from COVID-19. CDR3 region: CASSQGALNTEAFF. The CDR3 region has the DNA TGTGCCAGCAGTCAGGGGGCGTTGAACACTGAAGCTTTCTTT.